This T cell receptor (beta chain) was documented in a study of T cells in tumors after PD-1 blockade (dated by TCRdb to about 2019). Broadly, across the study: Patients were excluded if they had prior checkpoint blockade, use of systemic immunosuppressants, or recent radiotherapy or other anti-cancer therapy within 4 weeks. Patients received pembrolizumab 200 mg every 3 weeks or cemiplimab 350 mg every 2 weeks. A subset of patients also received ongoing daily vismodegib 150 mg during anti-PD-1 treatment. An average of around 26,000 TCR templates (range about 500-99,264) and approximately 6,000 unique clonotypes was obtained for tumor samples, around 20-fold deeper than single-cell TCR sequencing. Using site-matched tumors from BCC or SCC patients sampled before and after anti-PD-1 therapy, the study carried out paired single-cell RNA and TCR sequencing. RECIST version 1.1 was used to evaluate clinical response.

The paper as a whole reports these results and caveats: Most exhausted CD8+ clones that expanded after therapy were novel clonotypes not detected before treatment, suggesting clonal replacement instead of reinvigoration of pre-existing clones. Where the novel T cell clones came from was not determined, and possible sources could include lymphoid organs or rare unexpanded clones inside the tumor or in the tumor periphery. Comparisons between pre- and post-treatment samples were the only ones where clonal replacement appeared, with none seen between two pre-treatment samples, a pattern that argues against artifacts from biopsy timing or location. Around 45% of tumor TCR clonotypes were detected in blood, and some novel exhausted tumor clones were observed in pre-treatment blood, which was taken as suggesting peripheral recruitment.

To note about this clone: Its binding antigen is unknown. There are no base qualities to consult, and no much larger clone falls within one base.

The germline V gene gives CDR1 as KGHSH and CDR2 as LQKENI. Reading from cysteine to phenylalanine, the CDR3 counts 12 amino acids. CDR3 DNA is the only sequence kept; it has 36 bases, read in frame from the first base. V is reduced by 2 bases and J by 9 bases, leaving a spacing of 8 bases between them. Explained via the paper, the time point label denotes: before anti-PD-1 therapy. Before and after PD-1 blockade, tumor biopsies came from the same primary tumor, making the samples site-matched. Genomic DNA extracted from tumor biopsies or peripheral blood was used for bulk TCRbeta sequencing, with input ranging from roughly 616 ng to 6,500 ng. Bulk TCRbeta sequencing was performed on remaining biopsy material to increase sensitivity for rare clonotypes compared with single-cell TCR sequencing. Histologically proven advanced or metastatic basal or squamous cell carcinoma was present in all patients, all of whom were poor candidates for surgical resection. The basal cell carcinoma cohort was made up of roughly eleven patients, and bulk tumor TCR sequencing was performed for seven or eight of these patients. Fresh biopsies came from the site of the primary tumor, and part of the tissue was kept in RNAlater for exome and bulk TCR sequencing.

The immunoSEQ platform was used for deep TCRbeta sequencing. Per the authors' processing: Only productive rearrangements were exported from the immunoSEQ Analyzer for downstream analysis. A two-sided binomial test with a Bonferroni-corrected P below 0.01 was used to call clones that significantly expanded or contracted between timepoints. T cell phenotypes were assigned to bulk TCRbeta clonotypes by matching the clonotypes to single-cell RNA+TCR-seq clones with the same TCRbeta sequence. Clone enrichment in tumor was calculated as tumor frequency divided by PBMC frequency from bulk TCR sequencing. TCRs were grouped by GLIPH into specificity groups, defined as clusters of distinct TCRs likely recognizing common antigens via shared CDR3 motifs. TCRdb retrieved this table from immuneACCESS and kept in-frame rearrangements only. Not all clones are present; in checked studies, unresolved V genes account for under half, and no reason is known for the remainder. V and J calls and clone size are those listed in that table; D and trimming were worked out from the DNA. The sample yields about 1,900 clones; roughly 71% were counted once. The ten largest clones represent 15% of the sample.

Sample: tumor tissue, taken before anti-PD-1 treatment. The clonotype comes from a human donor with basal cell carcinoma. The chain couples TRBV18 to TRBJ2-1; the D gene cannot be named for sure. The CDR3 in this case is CASSPLRVEQFF. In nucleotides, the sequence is TGTGCCAGCTCACCATTAAGGGTTGAGCAGTTCTTC.